Below are 20 T cell receptor beta chains sequenced from a single sample in a study of long-term antiretroviral therapy in people with HIV (dated by TCRdb to 2022 to 2024). The immunoSEQ hsTCRB v3.0 assay was used at survey level resolution for TRB variable region sequencing. TCRdb took this table from immuneACCESS and kept in-frame rearrangements with V and J called. Such tables lack part of the clones; where checked against another copy, unresolved V genes explain under half of the gap, and the rest is unexplained. This sample is represented by over 30,000 clones; roughly 85% of them were singletons. The ten largest clones take up approximately 5.3% of the sample. Sample: unsorted PBMCs, taken 3.1 years after starting antiretroviral therapy. These receptors all stem from a woman aged 50 to 60 with HIV.

V usage is TRBV7-9 and J usage is TRBJ1-5; tentative D call: TRBD1 (5 bases). Trimming removed 1 base from V and 12 bases from J, with 10 bases in between. CDR3 length equals 12 residues. CDR1 and CDR2 from the germline V gene are SEHNR and FQNEAQ (reference sequence). The CDR3, as DNA: TGTGCCAGCAGCTTAGGTACGGGGCTCCAGCATTTT. It is translated as CASSLGTGLQHF.

The chain is built from TRBV6-5 and TRBJ2-2; TRBD1 matches at 10 bases. CDR1 is MNHEY, CDR2 SVGAGI, per germline. With V trimmed by 2 bases and J by 8 bases, 5 bases remained unmatched. CDR3 size: 15 residues. The CDR3, as DNA: TGTGCCAGCAGTTACCGGACAGGGGGTAAAGGGGAGCTGTTTTTT. Its protein is CASSYRTGGKGELFF.

The CDR3 region has the DNA TGCAGCACCCAGTCGGGGGACAATGAGCAGTTCTTC. Protein: CSTQSGDNEQFF. The chain links TRBV29-1 to TRBJ2-1, with D perhaps TRBD2 (6 bases). The germline V and J ends were trimmed by 8 bases and 5 bases, with 13 bases remaining between them. Looked up from germline, CDR1 is SQVTM and CDR2 is ANQGSEA. CDR3 length: 12 residues.

V and J are TRBV6-6 and TRBJ1-5; D is ambiguous. V lost 4 bases, J lost 7 bases, and 2 bases lay in between. CDR1 MNHNY and CDR2 SVGAGI come from the germline V gene (reference sequence). This CDR3 region has 10 residues. In DNA, the CDR3 is TGTGCCAGCAGTTCCCAGCCCCAGCATTTT. As protein: CASSSQPQHF.

This chain joins TRBV7-3 and TRBJ2-7, with D perhaps matching TRBD2 (6 bases). CDR1 is SGHTA, CDR2 FQGTGA, per germline. Trimming stripped 5 bases from V and 5 bases from J, with 19 bases between. The CDR3 totals 15 residues. CDR3 sequence: CASSPAGGALNEQYF. DNA of the CDR3: TGTGCCAGCAGCCCCGCAGGCGGGGCCCTTAACGAGCAGTACTTC.

This clone was counted only a few times. This sequence joins TRBV7-6 and TRBJ2-7; D is perhaps TRBD2 (7 bases). Germline V gene lookup returns CDR1 SGHVS and CDR2 FNYEAQ. V was trimmed by 1 base and J by 0 bases, leaving 13 bases between them. The CDR3 runs to 16 residues. The CDR3 DNA reads TGTGCCAGCAGCTTAGGGGGAGGGGGGACCTCCTACGAGCAGTACTTC. This encodes CASSLGGGGTSYEQYF.

The chain carries TRBV19 and TRBJ1-2; TRBD1 matches at 8 bases. Germline V gene sequence: CDR1 LNHDA, CDR2 SQIVND (reference sequence). CDR3 length: 14 residues. V was pared by 4 bases and J by 4 bases, with 5 bases of the junction left unmatched. The CDR3 coding sequence is TGTGCCAGTAGTAATCCAACAGGGGGCTATGGCTACACCTTC. Amino acid sequence: CASSNPTGGYGYTF.

The V gene is TRBV10-1, the J gene TRBJ1-5, with no clear D. CDR3 length: 12 residues. Trimming shortened V by 4 bases and J by 4 bases, and 5 bases separated the two germline ends. Germline CDR1 WNHNN, CDR2 SYGVQD (reference sequence). The CDR3 is CASSAGNQPQHF. The CDR3 nucleotides are TGCGCCAGCAGTGCGGGTAATCAGCCCCAGCATTTT.

This sequence joins TRBV6-5 and TRBJ1-5, with D hard to call. Trimming removed 7 bases at V and 3 bases at J, with 16 bases between. The germline gives CDR1 MNHEY, CDR2 SVGAGI. This CDR3 has 15 amino acids. CDR3 nucleotide sequence: TGTGCCAGCAAAGGATCCGGTGGTGACAATCAGCCCCAGCATTTT. Amino acid sequence: CASKGSGGDNQPQHF.

On this clone: Other DNA sequences in the sample encode the same CDR3. The chain recombines TRBV11-2 with TRBJ1-1; possible D gene TRBD1, 5 bases. The V gene lost 1 base and the J gene lost 1 base, with 7 bases spanning the gap. This CDR3 contains 14 residues. Per germline, CDR1 SGHAT and CDR2 FQNNGV. CDR3 in amino acids: CASSLGGGNTEAFF. CDR3 nucleotides: TGTGCCAGCAGCTTAGGGGGGGGGAACACTGAAGCTTTCTTT. Using reference TRBV11-2 and TRBJ1-1 for the parts outside the CDR3, the full variable domain is EAGVAQSPRYKIIEKRQSVAFWCNPISGHATLYWYQQILGQGPKLLIQFQNNGVVDDSQLPKDRFSAERLKGVDSTLKIQPAKLEDSAVYLCASSLGGGNTEAFFGQGTRLTVV.

Here the CDR3 reads CASSQEGTGGFADTQYF. The CDR3 nucleotides are TGCGCCAGCAGCCAAGAGGGGACAGGGGGCTTCGCAGATACGCAGTATTTT. V usage is TRBV4-3 and J usage is TRBJ2-3; 12 nucleotides agree with TRBD1. Germline V gives CDR1 LGHNA, CDR2 YSLEER. The CDR3 runs to 17 residues. V shed 0 bases, J shed 4 bases, and the junction held 5 bases outside the gene matches.

The rearrangement joins TRBV6-5 to TRBJ2-5; D ambiguous. The CDR3 is made up of 14 amino acids. With 0 bases removed from V and 5 bases from J, the gap between germline ends came to 10 bases. The V gene's germline CDR1 is MNHEY and CDR2 SVGAGI. The CDR3 DNA reads as TGTGCCAGCAGTTACTCGGGATTCTCGGAGACCCAGTACTTC. It codes for CASSYSGFSETQYF.

This sequence joins TRBV7-2 and TRBJ1-1, with D possibly TRBD1 on 5 matching bases. There are 13 residues in the CDR3. The V end was cut by 3 bases, the J end by 8 bases, with 13 bases between. CDR1 and CDR2 (germline): SGHTA, FQGNSA. For the CDR3, the DNA is TGTGCCAGCAGCTTTAGTGTTAGGGGAGAAGCTTTCTTT. The encoded protein is CASSFSVRGEAFF.

The genes are TRBV7-2 and TRBJ2-3; D may match TRBD1 or TRBD2 (5 bases each). V was shortened by 2 bases and J by 6 bases, with 6 bases between the two germline ends. The CDR3 spans 12 residues. Germline CDR1 and CDR2: SGHTA and FQGNSA. The CDR3: CASSLWGDTQYF. CDR3 sequence (DNA): TGTGCCAGCAGCTTATGGGGGGATACGCAGTATTTT.

This chain joins TRBV5-1 and TRBJ2-7; a weak D match, TRBD1 (6 bases). Deletions cut 7 bases from V and 0 bases from J, with 11 bases between. Per the germline V gene, CDR1 is SGHRS and CDR2 is YFSETQ. The CDR3 is 13 residues long. For the CDR3, the DNA is TGCGCCAGCCGGCCGGACAGCTCCTACGAGCAGTACTTC. Encoded protein: CASRPDSSYEQYF.

V and J are TRBV2 and TRBJ1-4; 10 bases map to TRBD1. The germline CDR1 and CDR2 sequences are SNHLY and FYNNEI. The V gene end was trimmed by 5 bases and the J gene end by 1 base; junction bases not matched to a gene: 13. The CDR3 totals 19 residues. This chain's CDR3 is CASSPWTGGMRGTNEKLFF. Here the CDR3 DNA reads TGTGCCAGCAGTCCATGGACAGGGGGAATGCGAGGAACTAATGAAAAACTGTTTTTT.

J is TRBJ1-2 and V is TRBV5-5, with 7 bases identical to TRBD1. The CDR3 is 13 residues long. The J segment lost 8 bases and the V segment lost 0 bases, leaving 4 bases of the junction unmatched. The germline V gene encodes CDR1 SGHKS and CDR2 YYEKEE (reference sequence). CDR3 sequence (DNA): TGTGCCAGCAGCTTGGGGGTGGGACAGGGCTACACCTTC. Translated, it gives CASSLGVGQGYTF.

This chain uses TRBV5-5 with TRBJ1-6, with unresolved D. V was pared by 4 bases and J by 0 bases, with 8 bases between. CDR3 length: 15 residues. The germline V gene encodes CDR1 SGHKS and CDR2 YYEKEE (reference sequence). CDR3 loop: CASSGGSSYNSPLHF. As DNA, the CDR3 is TGTGCCAGCAGCGGCGGTAGCTCCTATAATTCACCCCTCCACTTT.

The chain couples TRBV9 to TRBJ2-7; tentatively, D is TRBD2 (7 bases). Germline CDR1 reads SGDLS; CDR2 reads YYNGEE. The CDR3 consists of 15 residues. V lost 3 bases, J lost 4 bases, and 17 bases lay in between. The CDR3 reads CASSGLGGGQYEQYF. The DNA of the CDR3 is TGTGCCAGCAGCGGGTTGGGCGGGGGCCAATACGAGCAGTACTTC.

The chain has TRBV5-1 and TRBJ2-5; D is uncertain. The CDR3 totals 14 residues. Germline assignment: CDR1 SGHRS and CDR2 YFSETQ. The V and J ends lost 0 bases and 1 base respectively, with 7 bases between them. CDR3: CASSLEPGQETQYF. The CDR3 DNA follows: TGCGCCAGCAGCTTGGAACCAGGCCAAGAGACCCAGTACTTC.